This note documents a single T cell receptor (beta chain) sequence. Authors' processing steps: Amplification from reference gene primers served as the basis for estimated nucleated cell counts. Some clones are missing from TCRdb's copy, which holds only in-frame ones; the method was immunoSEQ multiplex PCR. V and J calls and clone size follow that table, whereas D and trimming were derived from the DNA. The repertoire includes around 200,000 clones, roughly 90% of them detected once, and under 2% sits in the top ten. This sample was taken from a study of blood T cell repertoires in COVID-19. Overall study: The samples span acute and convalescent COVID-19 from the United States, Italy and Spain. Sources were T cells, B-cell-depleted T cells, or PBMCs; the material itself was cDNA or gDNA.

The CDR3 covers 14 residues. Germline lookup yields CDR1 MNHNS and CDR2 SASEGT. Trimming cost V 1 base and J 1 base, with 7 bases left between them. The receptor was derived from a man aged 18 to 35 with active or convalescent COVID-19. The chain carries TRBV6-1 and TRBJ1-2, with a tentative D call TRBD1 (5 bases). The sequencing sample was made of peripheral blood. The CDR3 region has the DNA TGTGCCAGCAGTGAAGTTAGGGGTAACTATGGCTACACCTTC. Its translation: CASSEVRGNYGYTF.